This TCR beta chain was identified during a study of CD8 T cells in ankylosing spondylitis. Study results and caveats: A number of the motif variants had already been described in reactive arthritis synovial fluid and blood. Matched ankylosing spondylitis synovial fluid reportedly contained a significantly enriched population of disease-linked clones.

Each CDR3 protein gets one entry after TCRdb re-called the 5' RACE reads with MiXCR. The sample shows tens of thousands of distinct CDR3 sequences, around 30% of them seen only once. Trimming removed 1 base at V and 6 bases at J, with 16 bases between. Germline lookup yields CDR1 SQVTM and CDR2 ANQGSEA. This CDR3 has 14 residues. The table lists this clonotype with a few counts. Its antigen is unknown. This chain uses TRBV29-1 with TRBJ2-7; D unresolved. This clonotype was obtained from a male donor with ankylosing spondylitis or in good health (not recorded which). Sequences were obtained from blood, either unsorted or a sorted T cell fraction (not recorded which). The CDR3 region is CSVEGRIFGSEQYF. CDR3 DNA sequence: TGCAGCGTTGAAGGGCGGATCTTCGGGTCCGAGCAGTACTTC.